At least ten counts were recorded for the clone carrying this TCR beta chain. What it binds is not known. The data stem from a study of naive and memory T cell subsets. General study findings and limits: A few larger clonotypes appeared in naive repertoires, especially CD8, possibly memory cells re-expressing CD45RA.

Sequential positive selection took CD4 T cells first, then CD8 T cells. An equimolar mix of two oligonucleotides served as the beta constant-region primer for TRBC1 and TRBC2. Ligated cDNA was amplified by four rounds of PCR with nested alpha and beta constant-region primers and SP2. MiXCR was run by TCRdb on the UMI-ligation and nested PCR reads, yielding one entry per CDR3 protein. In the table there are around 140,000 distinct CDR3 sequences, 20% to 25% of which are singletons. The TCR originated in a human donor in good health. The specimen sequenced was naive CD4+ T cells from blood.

CDR3 loop: CASSGTSGRYEQYF. DNA of the CDR3: TGTGCCAGCAGCGGGACTAGCGGGAGGTACGAGCAGTACTTC. The chain combines TRBV11-2 with TRBJ2-7, with 15 bases fitting TRBD2. Germline V CDR1 and CDR2: SGHAT, FQNNGV. The CDR3 runs to 14 residues. Unmatched junction bases numbered 0, after V lost 5 bases and J lost 4 bases.